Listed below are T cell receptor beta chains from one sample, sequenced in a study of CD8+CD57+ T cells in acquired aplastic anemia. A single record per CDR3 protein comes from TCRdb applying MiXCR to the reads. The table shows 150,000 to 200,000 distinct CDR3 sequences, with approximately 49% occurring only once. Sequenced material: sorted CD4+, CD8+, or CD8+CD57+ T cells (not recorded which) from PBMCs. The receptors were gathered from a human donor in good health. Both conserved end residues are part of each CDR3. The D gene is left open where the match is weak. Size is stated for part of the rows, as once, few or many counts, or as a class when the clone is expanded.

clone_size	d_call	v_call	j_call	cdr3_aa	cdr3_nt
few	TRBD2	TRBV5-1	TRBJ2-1	CASSYSGRAGTSSYNEQFF	TGCGCCAGCAGCTATAGCGGGAGGGCCGGCACCAGCTCCTACAATGAGCAGTTCTTC
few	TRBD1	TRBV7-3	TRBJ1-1	CASQGARWTEAFF	TGTGCCAGCCAGGGGGCGCGGTGGACTGAAGCTTTCTTT
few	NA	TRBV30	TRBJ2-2	CAWSVRAATGELFF	TGTGCCTGGAGTGTCAGGGCTGCCACCGGGGAGCTGTTTTTT
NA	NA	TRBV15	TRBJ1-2	CATSRVAADDYGYTF	TGTGCCACCAGCAGAGTTGCAGCGGATGACTATGGCTACACCTTC
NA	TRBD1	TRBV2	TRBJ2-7	CAHRDRGIYEQYF	TGTGCCCACCGGGACAGGGGAATCTACGAGCAGTACTTC
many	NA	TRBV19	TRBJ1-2	CASSIDGYGYTF	TGTGCCAGTAGTATAGACGGCTATGGCTACACCTTC
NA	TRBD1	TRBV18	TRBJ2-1	CASSSGDRGLKRWVYNEQFF	TGTGCCAGCTCATCAGGGGACAGGGGCCTTAAGCGGTGGGTCTACAATGAGCAGTTCTTC
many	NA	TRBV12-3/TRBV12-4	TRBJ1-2	CASSLRGSYTF	TGTGCCAGCAGTTTAAGGGGAAGCTACACCTTC
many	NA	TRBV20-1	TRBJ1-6	CSARAGASYNSPLHF	TGCAGTGCTAGAGCAGGGGCCTCCTATAATTCACCCCTCCACTTT
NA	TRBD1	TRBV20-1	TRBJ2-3	CSARVGGHRGFPDTQYF	TGCAGTGCTAGGGTTGGGGGCCACAGGGGTTTCCCAGATACGCAGTATTTT
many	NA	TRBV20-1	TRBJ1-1	CSASQGRRDTEAFF	TGCAGTGCTAGCCAGGGGCGCAGAGACACTGAAGCTTTCTTT
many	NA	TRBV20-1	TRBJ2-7	CSVLTGQGFYEQYF	TGCAGTGTCCTTACTGGGCAGGGCTTCTACGAGCAGTACTTC
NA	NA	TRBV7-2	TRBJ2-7	CASSLSINYEQYF	TGTGCCAGCAGCTTAAGTATCAACTACGAGCAGTACTTC
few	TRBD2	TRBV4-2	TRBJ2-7	CASSPGGASSTYEQYF	TGTGCCAGCAGCCCGGGGGGGGCTAGCTCAACCTACGAGCAGTACTTC
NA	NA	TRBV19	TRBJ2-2	CASSLRQAGELFF	TGTGCCAGTAGTCTTAGACAGGCCGGGGAGCTGTTTTTT
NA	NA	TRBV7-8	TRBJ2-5	CASSLGPVSAETQYF	TGTGCCAGCAGCTTAGGACCCGTGAGCGCCGAGACCCAGTACTTC
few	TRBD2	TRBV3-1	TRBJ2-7	CASSQVPSGTYEQYF	TGTGCCAGCAGCCAAGTTCCTAGCGGGACCTACGAGCAGTACTTC
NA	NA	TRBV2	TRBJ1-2	CASSPSPTVTYGYTF	TGTGCCAGCAGCCCTAGCCCGACGGTCACCTATGGCTACACCTTC
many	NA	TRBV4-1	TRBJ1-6	CASSDPGRSYNSPLHF	TGCGCCAGCAGCGATCCGGGACGCAGCTATAATTCACCCCTCCACTTT
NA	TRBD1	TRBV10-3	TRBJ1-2	CAISADRDVRGYTF	TGTGCCATCAGTGCGGACAGGGACGTTCGTGGCTACACCTTC
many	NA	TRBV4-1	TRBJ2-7	CASSQEVALSSYEQYF	TGCGCCAGCAGCCAAGAGGTTGCATTAAGCTCCTACGAGCAGTACTTC
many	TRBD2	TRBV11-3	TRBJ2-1	CASTPGQRGANEQFF	TGTGCCAGCACTCCCGGTCAGCGGGGAGCGAATGAGCAGTTCTTC
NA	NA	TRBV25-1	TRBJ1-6	CASSETSGYNSPLHF	TGTGCCAGCAGTGAAACCTCCGGCTATAATTCACCCCTCCACTTT
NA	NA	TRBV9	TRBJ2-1	CASSADHKGFGFF	TGTGCCAGCAGCGCAGATCATAAGGGTTTCGGGTTCTTC
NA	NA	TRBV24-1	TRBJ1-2	CATSDSPPMHGYTF	TGTGCCACCAGTGATTCGCCCCCGATGCATGGCTACACCTTC
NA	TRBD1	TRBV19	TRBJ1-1	CASSLGTGVPNTEAFF	TGTGCCAGTAGCCTGGGGACAGGGGTGCCGAACACTGAAGCTTTCTTT
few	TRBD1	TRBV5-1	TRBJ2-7	CASSLDRTGQAEQYF	TGCGCCAGCAGCTTGGACCGGACAGGGCAAGCGGAGCAGTACTTC
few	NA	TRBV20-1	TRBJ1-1	CSAQTPMNTEAFF	TGCAGTGCTCAGACACCAATGAACACTGAAGCTTTCTTT
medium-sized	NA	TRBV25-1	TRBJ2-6	CASSETRPSGANVLTF	TGTGCCAGCAGTGAAACCAGACCCTCTGGGGCCAACGTCCTGACTTTC
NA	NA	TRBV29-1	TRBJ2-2	CSVVKQGGTGELFF	TGCAGCGTCGTAAAACAGGGTGGCACCGGGGAGCTGTTTTTT
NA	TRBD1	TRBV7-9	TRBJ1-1	CATQGDAEAFF	TGCGCCACACAGGGGGACGCTGAAGCTTTCTTT
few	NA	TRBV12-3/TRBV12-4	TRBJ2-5	CASRGAQETQYF	TGTGCCAGCCGGGGAGCCCAAGAGACCCAGTACTTC
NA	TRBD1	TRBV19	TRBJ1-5	CASSPSGTGANNRPQHF	TGTGCCAGTAGCCCCTCCGGGACAGGGGCGAACAATCGGCCCCAGCATTTT
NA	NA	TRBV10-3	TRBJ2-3	CAISEPSGATDTQYF	TGTGCCATCAGTGAGCCCTCCGGAGCCACAGATACGCAGTATTTT
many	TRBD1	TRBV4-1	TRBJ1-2	CASSQGSGTGNYGYTF	TGCGCCAGCAGCCAAGGAAGCGGGACAGGAAACTATGGCTACACCTTC
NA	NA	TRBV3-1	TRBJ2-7	CASSQVYHEQYF	TGTGCCAGCAGCCAAGTGTACCACGAGCAGTACTTC
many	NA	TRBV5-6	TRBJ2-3	CASSRSDTQYF	TGTGCCAGCAGTCGGTCAGATACGCAGTATTTT